Following are 27 T cell receptor beta chains from one sample sequenced in a study of early stage breast cancer tumors. Only in-frame clones appear in the TCRdb table, and some are missing; sequencing was by immunoSEQ multiplex PCR. The table lists around 9,700 clones, 75% to 85% of them singletons. What was sequenced was breast tumor tissue. These receptors were obtained from a person between 65 and 79 years old with breast cancer.

This clone has only one observation. The rearrangement links TRBV5-1 to TRBJ2-5; TRBD2 aligns across 10 bases. J was trimmed by 4 bases and V by 0 bases; bases with no gene match: 6. This CDR3 spans 16 amino acids. CDR1 is SGHRS and CDR2 is YFSETQ in the germline V gene. The chain's CDR3 is CASSLALAGAGETQYF. CDR3 bases: TGCGCCAGCAGCTTGGCCCTAGCGGGGGCAGGAGAGACCCAGTACTTC.

The V gene is TRBV29-1, the J gene TRBJ2-2, with a possible D match to TRBD1 (6 bases). The CDR3 consists of 12 residues. V dropped 8 bases and J dropped 5 bases, with 12 bases sitting between them. Germline V lookup: CDR1 SQVTM, CDR2 ANQGSEA. The CDR3 nucleotides are TGCAGCTCTTCAGGGGTTACCGGGGAGCTGTTTTTT. Protein: CSSSGVTGELFF.

The chain links TRBV5-4 to TRBJ2-6, with TRBD1 identical over 9 bases. This CDR3 has 16 residues. The junction had 3 bases not matched to a gene; V was cut back by 3 bases and J by 2 bases. Germline CDR1 is SGHNT and CDR2 is YYREEE (reference sequence). CDR3 residues: CASSSTGGAGANVLTF. CDR3 DNA: TGTGCCAGCAGCTCCACAGGGGGCGCTGGGGCCAACGTCCTGACTTTC.

This chain connects TRBV6-1 to TRBJ1-2, with unresolved D. The CDR3 runs to 15 residues. V shed 2 bases and J shed 3 bases, with 13 bases lying between them. In germline, CDR1 is MNHNS, CDR2 SASEGT. DNA of the CDR3: TGTGCCAGCAGTGAATCTCCGACACCCTACTATGGCTACACCTTC. Protein sequence: CASSESPTPYYGYTF.

The chain uses TRBV9 and TRBJ2-7, with a tentative D call TRBD2 (6 bases). With 0 bases removed from V and 2 bases from J, the gap between germline ends came to 12 bases. Germline CDR1 reads SGDLS; CDR2 reads YYNGEE. The CDR3 contains 15 residues. The CDR3 DNA reads as TGTGCCAGCAGCGTAGCCCTAGCGCCGACCTACGAGCAGTACTTC. It yields the protein CASSVALAPTYEQYF.

The chain combines TRBV11-3 with TRBJ2-2; no definite D call. Germline V gives CDR1 SGHNT, CDR2 YENEEA. V shed 5 bases and J shed 6 bases, with 7 bases lying between them. The CDR3 is 12 amino acids. The CDR3 coding sequence is TGTGCCAGCAGCCCCCCTTCCGGGGAGCTGTTTTTT. Its protein is CASSPPSGELFF.

This sequence joins TRBV6-1 and TRBJ2-2; 7 bases are a match to TRBD1. The CDR3 extends over 15 amino acids. Germline V gene lookup returns CDR1 MNHNS and CDR2 SASEGT. The ends lost 2 bases at V and 10 bases at J; junction bases unmatched: 10. The CDR3 spells CASSERRGQGAELFF. Here the CDR3 DNA reads TGTGCCAGCAGTGAAAGAAGGGGGCAAGGAGCGGAGCTGTTTTTT.

The V and J genes are TRBV30 and TRBJ2-5; 10 nucleotides align to TRBD1. The CDR3 contains 12 residues. J lost 5 bases, V lost 8 bases, and 5 bases had no gene match. From germline, CDR1 is GTSNPN and CDR2 SVGIG (reference sequence). The DNA for the CDR3 is TGTGCCAGACAGGGGGCAGGGGAGACCCAGTACTTC. Protein sequence: CARQGAGETQYF.

The table lists this clone with a few counts. V gene TRBV7-2 combines with J gene TRBJ2-7; a possible D gene is TRBD1 (6 bases). Germline V lookup: CDR1 SGHTA, CDR2 FQGNSA. The length of the CDR3 is 15 residues. V shed 1 base and J shed 2 bases, with 12 bases lying between them. CDR3 DNA: TGTGCCAGCAGCTTAGTGTGGGACAAGACCTACGAGCAGTACTTC. It codes for CASSLVWDKTYEQYF.

The genes are TRBV6-5 and TRBJ1-2; D gene ambiguous. Germline loops: CDR1 MNHEY, CDR2 SVGAGI. This CDR3 is built from 14 residues. Between the trimmed V and J ends, which lost 2 bases and 0 bases, there was a span of 7 bases. This chain's CDR3 is CASSYATTNYGYTF. DNA of the CDR3: TGTGCCAGCAGTTACGCAACAACTAACTATGGCTACACCTTC.

The V gene is TRBV27, the J gene TRBJ2-3; tentatively, D is TRBD2 (6 bases). The length of the CDR3 is 15 residues. Germline CDR1 reads MNHEY; CDR2 reads SMNVEV (reference sequence). Trimming removed 8 bases from V and 2 bases from J, with 17 bases in between. The CDR3 is CASRSTGVATDTQYF. CDR3 bases: TGTGCCAGCCGCAGTACGGGGGTGGCCACAGATACGCAGTATTTT.

Note on this clone: One end of the junction varies from germline; a read error may be responsible. V gene TRBV7-7 combines with J gene TRBJ2-7; D remains unclear. CDR1 SSHAT and CDR2 FNYEAQ come from the germline V gene (reference sequence). The CDR3 is made up of 15 amino acids. The CDR3 loop reads CTSSLESGPSYEQYF. In DNA, the CDR3 is TGTACCAGCAGCTTAGAATCTGGCCCCTCCTACGAGCAGTACTTC. The whole variable domain, filled in from reference TRBV7-7 and TRBJ2-7, reads GAGVSQSPRYKVTKRGQDVTLRCDPISSHATLYWYQQALGQGPEFLTYFNYEAQPDKSGLPSDRFSAERPEGSISTLTIQRTEQRDSAMYRCTSSLESGPSYEQYFGPGTRLTVT.

The gene calls are TRBV9 and TRBJ1-4; 8 positions match TRBD1. J gave up 7 bases and V 4 bases, and 9 bases lay outside the gene matches. The length of the CDR3 is 15 residues. Germline lookup yields CDR1 SGDLS and CDR2 YYNGEE. The CDR3 nucleotides are TGTGCCAGCAGCCCGTACCAGGGGGCGGCTGAAAAACTGTTTTTT. Amino acids: CASSPYQGAAEKLFF. The variable domain in full, completed from reference TRBV9 and TRBJ1-4, reads DSGVTQTPKHLITATGQRVTLRCSPRSGDLSVYWYQQSLDQGLQFLIQYYNGEERAKGNILERFSAQQFPDLHSELNLSSLELGDSALYFCASSPYQGAAEKLFFGSGTQLSVL.

In DNA, the CDR3 is TGCAGCGTTGAACGCAGGAACACTGAAGCTTTCTTT. Translation: CSVERRNTEAFF. V usage is TRBV29-1 and J usage is TRBJ1-1, with D uncertain. Germline CDR1 SQVTM, CDR2 ANQGSEA. Trimming shortened V by 2 bases and J by 1 base, and 5 bases separated the two germline ends. This CDR3 has 12 amino acids.

Sample share makes this clone large. The rearrangement links TRBV30 to TRBJ1-1; D unresolved. Trimming took 2 bases from V and 6 from J, leaving 22 bases between them. Germline values: CDR1 GTSNPN, CDR2 SVGIG (reference sequence). The CDR3 is 16 residues long. The CDR3 reads CAWSSGVPGVAAEAFF. In DNA, the CDR3 is TGTGCCTGGAGTAGCGGGGTACCGGGTGTTGCGGCTGAAGCTTTCTTT.

This sequence joins TRBV10-3 and TRBJ1-2, with D perhaps matching TRBD1 (5 bases). CDR3 size: 15 residues. Germline lookup yields CDR1 ENHRY and CDR2 SYGVKD. V gave up 7 bases and J gave up 4 bases, with 19 bases separating them. The CDR3 loop is CAIKIGEGRTYGYTF. The DNA for the CDR3 is TGTGCCATCAAGATCGGGGAGGGGAGAACCTATGGCTACACCTTC.

This clone appeared a few times. This chain links TRBV7-9 with TRBJ2-5, with 7 bases lining up with TRBD2. The length of the CDR3 is 14 residues. With 2 bases clipped from V and 5 bases from J, the junction kept 5 bases outside the gene matches. Germline V gene lookup returns CDR1 SEHNR and CDR2 FQNEAQ (reference sequence). In nucleotides, the CDR3 is TGTGCCAGCAGCTTACGGGAGGTCGGGGAGACCCAGTACTTC. Translated, it gives CASSLREVGETQYF.

The gene calls are TRBV6-5 and TRBJ1-6; D is unresolved. This CDR3 has 14 residues. V lost 7 bases and J lost 9, with 16 bases in between. CDR1 is MNHEY, CDR2 SVGAGI, per germline. This CDR3 is CASTLGGQGSPLHF. CDR3 nucleotides: TGTGCCAGCACCTTGGGAGGGCAAGGTTCACCCCTCCACTTT.

The chain couples TRBV6-6 to TRBJ1-1, with D possibly matching TRBD1 (6 bases). Germline V gene lookup returns CDR1 MNHNY and CDR2 SVGAGI (reference sequence). This CDR3 contains 14 residues. V lost 5 bases, J lost 5 bases, and 15 bases lay in between. The CDR3 here is CASSHIKQGTEAFF. DNA of the CDR3: TGTGCCAGCAGTCATATCAAACAGGGAACTGAAGCTTTCTTT.

The rearrangement uses TRBV4-2 and TRBJ2-3, with 8 bases matching TRBD2. The V segment lost 0 bases and the J segment 4 bases; nucleotides outside the gene matches: 9. This CDR3 has 17 residues. Germline-derived CDR1 and CDR2 are LGHNA and YNFKEQ. The chain's CDR3 is CASSQDYGGGRSDTQYF. Written as DNA, the CDR3 is TGTGCCAGCAGCCAAGATTACGGCGGCGGGAGGTCAGATACGCAGTATTTT.

The chain combines TRBV5-6 with TRBJ1-1; D is uncertain. The CDR3 totals 15 residues. Per the germline V gene, CDR1 is SGHDT and CDR2 is YYEEEE. V was cut by 4 bases and J by 0 bases, with 13 bases left in between. The CDR3: CASSPEGGLNTEAFF. In DNA form, the CDR3 reads TGTGCCAGCAGCCCAGAGGGAGGGCTGAACACTGAAGCTTTCTTT.

This clone was observed once. The chain combines TRBV7-8 with TRBJ2-5; TRBD2 might be the D (5 bases). Germline CDR1 SGHVS, CDR2 FQNEAQ. The V gene lost 2 bases and the J gene lost 7 bases, with 14 bases spanning the gap. This CDR3 region has 14 residues. The CDR3 bases are TGTGCCAGCAGCTTAAGCGGCCACCTAGGGACCCAGTACTTC. Protein: CASSLSGHLGTQYF. Using reference TRBV7-8 and TRBJ2-5 for the parts outside the CDR3, the full variable domain is GAGVSQSPRYKVAKRGQDVALRCDPISGHVSLFWYQQALGQGPEFLTYFQNEAQLDKSGLPSDRFFAERPEGSVSTLKIQRTQQEDSAVYLCASSLSGHLGTQYFGPGTRLLVL.

The chain carries TRBV5-6 and TRBJ2-6; D might be TRBD1 (5 bases). V was trimmed by 4 bases and J by 0 bases, leaving 11 bases between them. The CDR3 consists of 16 residues. Germline CDR1 reads SGHDT; CDR2 reads YYEEEE. This CDR3 is CASSIQQVSGANVLTF. In DNA, the CDR3 is TGTGCCAGCAGCATACAACAGGTCTCTGGGGCCAACGTCCTGACTTTC.

The chain joins TRBV10-1 to TRBJ1-2, with 7 bases aligning to TRBD1. Germline trimming cut 0 bases from V and 4 bases from J; bases unmatched to any gene: 2. The germline V gene encodes CDR1 WNHNN and CDR2 SYGVQD (reference sequence). CDR3 length equals 14 residues. The CDR3 reads CASSESGDSYGYTF. The CDR3, as DNA: TGCGCCAGCAGTGAGTCGGGGGACAGCTATGGCTACACCTTC.

CDR3 amino acids: CASSQEATTYEQYF. DNA for the CDR3: TGCGCCAGCAGCCAAGAGGCTACTACCTACGAGCAGTACTTC. This chain joins TRBV4-3 and TRBJ2-7; D unclear. In germline, CDR1 is LGHNA, CDR2 YSLEER. This CDR3 spans 14 amino acids. Trimming took 0 bases from V and 2 from J, leaving 8 bases between them.

This clone was seen only a few times. This chain uses TRBV6-5 with TRBJ1-3, with TRBD1 as a possible D gene (5 bases). The V gene's germline CDR1 is MNHEY and CDR2 SVGAGI. The CDR3 is 13 residues long. Trimming removed 7 bases from V and 3 bases from J, with 10 bases in between. The CDR3 reads CASTDSFGNTIYF. CDR3 DNA sequence: TGTGCCAGCACCGACAGTTTTGGAAACACCATATATTTT.

This chain connects TRBV5-4 to TRBJ1-1, with D possibly matching TRBD1 (5 bases). Germline V lookup: CDR1 SGHNT, CDR2 YYREEE (reference sequence). The V end was cut by 0 bases, the J end by 0 bases, with 9 bases between. The length of the CDR3 is 15 residues. CDR3 loop: CASSLGRGVNTEAFF. CDR3 bases: TGTGCCAGCAGCTTGGGGCGGGGGGTGAACACTGAAGCTTTCTTT.